The source of this TCR beta chain is a study of T-cell reconstitution after alpha-beta-depleted transplantation in children. Whole-study results and caveats: At around two months after transplant, the alpha-beta T cells were reportedly derived from several hundred expanded clones that came from non-depleted graft cells. At the one-year point after transplant, T-cell counts and TCRbeta diversity were found to come mostly from T cells that had been newly produced.

This clonotype was seen a few times. Its specificity is unknown. V shed 2 bases, J shed 7 bases, and the junction held 4 bases outside the gene matches. Per germline, CDR1 SGDLS and CDR2 YYNGEE. The CDR3 is made up of 14 amino acids. Preparing the TCRbeta library involved the use of unique molecular identifiers. MiXCR was run by TCRdb on the PCR reads, yielding one entry per CDR3 protein. The profile shows some 600,000 distinct CDR3 sequences, over 10% of them singletons. The sample was PBMCs, mostly from graft donor cells, taken 360 days after TCRalphabeta/CD19-depleted stem cell transplant. This sequence joins TRBV9 and TRBJ2-1, with 9 positions matching TRBD2. This TCR was sampled from a male patient between 5 and 17 years old who had a stem cell transplant for acute myeloid leukemia, so the T cells may come from the graft donor. The CDR3 sequence: CASSVSGSGNEQFF. The CDR3 DNA reads as TGTGCCAGCAGCGTTAGCGGGAGCGGGAATGAGCAGTTCTTC. The full variable domain, completed using reference TRBV9 and TRBJ2-1, is DSGVTQTPKHLITATGQRVTLRCSPRSGDLSVYWYQQSLDQGLQFLIQYYNGEERAKGNILERFSAQQFPDLHSELNLSSLELGDSALYFCASSVSGSGNEQFFGPGTRLTVL.